This TCR beta chain was identified in a study of cytomegalovirus exposure and HLA in healthy donors (dated by TCRdb to the late 2010s). Background on the whole study: An earlier analysis of 587 of the donors reported approximately 260 Gb of sequence data and 117 million unique TCR beta sequences obtained from around 190 million T cells. About 280 gigabases of sequencing data and around 80 million unique TCR sequences made up an early release that covered approximately 650 HLA-typed donors. The genetic ancestry cluster associated with self-reported Caucasian donors included approximately 85% of the roughly 410 genotyped donors. The aim of the study was to test whether cataloging public T cell receptors could identify signatures of past pathogen exposure. Using immunosequencing, the study profiled T cell repertoires from fewer than 700 subjects and related those repertoires to cytomegalovirus serostatus. Along with the approximately 650-subject first cohort, a separate validation cohort of over 90 different subjects was used. To predict cytomegalovirus infection status, the study combined high-throughput TCR immunosequencing, statistical association of individual TCRs with disease status, and machine learning. A later analysis re-analyzed previously published TCR beta repertoires from several hundred donors and added high-resolution HLA genotyping to study TCR occurrence patterns. The later analysis used no new phenotypic data to find candidate immune exposures, relying instead on TCR beta sequences and their occurrence across donors. An earlier analysis of fewer than 750 of the donors used high-throughput TCR beta sequencing to judge whether each TCR beta V gene segment behaved as functional or pseudogenic. Alongside the repertoire data, information on donor age, sex, ethnicity and CMV serostatus was compiled. A later genetic analysis used genome-wide SNP genotypes for about three fifths of the 666 donors, treating that subset as a discovery cohort. All discovery cohort repertoires had been generated on a single sequencing platform. Both class I and class II loci were covered by HLA typing, at four-digit resolution. The number of donors typed differed by locus, with roughly 620-640 for A, B, C, DRB1 and DQB1, more than 500 for DQA1, some 570 for DPA1, and around 450 for DPB1. About five DR-DQ haplotypes were treated as single units for association and clustering because of strong linkage in the cohort. Across 398 genotyped donors of the cohort, an average of approximately 240,000 unique TCR beta nucleotide sequences per donor were sequenced, and approximately 17% of those sequences were non-productive. Broader findings and caveats from the paper: Compared with the 666-donor mean, donors in an Asian-associated ancestry cluster had fewer N-insertions in productive TCRs, according to a later genetic analysis. A later analysis associated about 16,000 TCR beta sequences with specific HLA alleles at a false discovery rate of 0.05. According to a later analysis, parvovirus B19, influenza, CMV and Epstein-Barr virus appeared linked to several top co-occurrence clusters. A further reported finding was that TCR beta sequences accurately predicted the HLA-A and HLA-B alleles for most subjects in the first cohort. In a later analysis, most CMV-associated TCR beta chains were found to appear HLA-restricted, with HLA associations seemingly driven largely by CMV exposure. Cytomegalovirus status was reported to be diagnosed by the classifier with high specificity and sensitivity in both the original and validation cohorts. Assigning TCR associations to individual alleles was difficult when HLA alleles, especially DR and DQ, strongly co-occurred. The 87-base-pair reads could not distinguish some IMGT-functional V segments, including TRBV6-2 and TRBV6-3, so those segments were excluded. V-gene and J-gene trimming of TCR beta chains was associated with a missense DCLRE1C variant in a later genetic analysis, and the association was replicated in an independent cohort. Three of the identified cytomegalovirus-associated TCR beta chains were confirmed in vitro to be specific for cytomegalovirus antigens. Only TCR beta chains were sequenced in this cohort, and the absence of alpha or paired-chain data limited detectable features. The earlier analysis of some 540 of the donors excluded roughly 17 rarely observed V segments, including chromosome 9 orphons, because counts were too low. Across donors, most TCR sequences were observed very rarely, whereas some public TCRs were present in many individuals. HLA typing was unavailable for some donors at each locus, so association tests used only the typed subset. Compared with equally common non-associated chains, HLA-associated TCR beta chains in a later analysis were more clonally expanded and had lower generation probabilities. A later analysis found that TCR association rates varied across HLA loci, with DRB1 alleles showing the most associated TCRs and HLA-C alleles the fewest. A cluster of highly shared sequence variants was judged likely to represent a technical artifact of the sequencing pipeline. Linkage disequilibrium might explain the correlated functional status among segregating V segments, but an unknown experimental factor could not be ruled out. The authors suggested that the approach could potentially be generalized to other disease states and immunological phenotypes. Roughly uniform sequencing depth across donors was assumed in presence/absence analyses, although this assumption may not hold. The study listed approximately 150 TCR beta chains as associated with cytomegalovirus. In an earlier analysis of 450 to 750 of the donors, most TCR beta V segments appeared in productive rearrangements about 90% or about 30% of the time, broadly matching IMGT annotations. The only immune exposure information available for the cohort was CMV serostatus.

From V the trimming removes 2 bases and from J it removes 12 bases, while the gene matches leave 6 bases of the junction unaccounted for. From cysteine to phenylalanine, the CDR3 is 14 amino acids long. The kept DNA is CDR3 alone, 42 bases in frame from the first base. Sequences SEHNR (CDR1) and FQNEAQ (CDR2) are obtained from the germline V gene (reference sequence). In total, 666 healthy bone marrow donors made up the cohort. Cohort members were all nominally healthy when sampled, although unrecorded immune exposures were likely present. The donor tested CMV seronegative and was one of the 352 seronegative cohort members. A peripheral blood sample was provided by each donor, and peripheral blood mononuclear cells were used for TCR beta sequencing. Genomic DNA extraction from the blood cell samples was performed with the Qiagen DNeasy Blood Extraction Kit. As regards this clone: The target of this receptor is not known. No much larger clonotype is one base removed from it; base qualities were not supplied.

The library was prepared using the immunoSEQ multiplex PCR assay. For the multiplex PCR, a mixture combining 60 forward primers for TCR Vbeta segments and 13 reverse primers for TCR Jbeta segments was used. The CDR3 region of rearranged TCR beta genes was amplified from genomic DNA with a multiplex PCR assay. Amplified TCR beta libraries were sequenced as 87-base-pair reads on the Illumina HiSeq System. Per the authors' processing: A later analysis tallied about 77 million unique TCR beta chains across the 610 or so repertoires, and about 12 million of those chains were shared by two or more donors. Raw reads were error-corrected and collapsed into unique sequences by a nearest-neighbor algorithm in which closely related sequences were merged to remove PCR and sequencing errors. Alignment of CDR3 sequences to IMGT reference sequences was used to assign V, D and J gene segments. Each retained sequence needed at least a six-nucleotide match to both a V gene segment and a J gene segment. A rearrangement was called productive if the CDR3 had no stop codons and remained in frame with V and J, and every other rearrangement was called non-productive. CDR3 was defined by IMGT convention, running from the second conserved V-encoded cysteine to the conserved J-encoded phenylalanine. The earlier analysis of 587 of the donors excluded any sequence lacking an unambiguous match to a single V gene segment. An earlier analysis of several hundred of the donors called V segments functional above 56.7% productive rearrangements and segregating when the between-donor standard deviation exceeded 5%. A statistical classification framework was developed to diagnose cytomegalovirus status using the catalog of TCR beta chain sequences. In a later analysis, V and J genes were assigned by comparing TCR nucleotide sequences against IMGT/GENE-DB human TR gene sequences. In a later analysis, CDR3 sequences and most-parsimonious VDJ recombination scenarios were assigned using the TCRdist pipeline. In a later analysis, every TCR beta chain was defined by the combination of its CDR3 amino acid sequence and its V-gene family, and reads without a unique V-gene family were dropped. To address suspected cross-contamination and a sequencing artifact, a later analysis removed approximately 590 highly shared, low-generation-probability nucleotide sequences. For each public chain, a later analysis derived a clonal expansion index from normalized ranks of inferred template counts within each repertoire. Generation probabilities in a later analysis came from a VDJ recombination model fitted to out-of-frame rearrangements, and those results were checked against IGoR. Hypergeometric tests were used in a later analysis to score TCR-TCR, TCR-HLA and TCR-CMV co-occurrence, with a repertoire-size bias correction applied to the TCR pairs. False discovery rates were estimated in a later analysis by permuting HLA or CMV assignments 20 times. In a later analysis, co-occurring TCRs were grouped using DBSCAN, with TCRdist sequence similarity added in when clustering inside HLA-allele-positive subsets. Co-occurrence clustering excluded repertoires with fewer than 30,000 or more than 120,000 public chains, plus five with anomalous nucleotide sharing. TCRdb carries this immuneACCESS record with in-frame sequences only. Its versions omit some clonotypes, under half of them owing to an unresolved V gene in the studies checked, with the rest unexplained. V and J calls and clone size are as listed in that table; D and trimming were resolved from the DNA. The sample table records more than 200,000 clones; 75% to 80% of these occur just once. In total, the top ten clones hold roughly 1.9% of the sample.

The V gene is TRBV7-9 and the J gene is TRBJ2-1; TRBD2 fits 11 bases in the junction. The receptor's source is a male donor in good health and CMV-seronegative. What was sequenced was PBMCs. CDR3 loop: CASSLLAGGRGQFF. The nucleotide sequence is given as TGTGCCAGCAGCTTACTAGCGGGGGGCCGAGGGCAGTTCTTC.